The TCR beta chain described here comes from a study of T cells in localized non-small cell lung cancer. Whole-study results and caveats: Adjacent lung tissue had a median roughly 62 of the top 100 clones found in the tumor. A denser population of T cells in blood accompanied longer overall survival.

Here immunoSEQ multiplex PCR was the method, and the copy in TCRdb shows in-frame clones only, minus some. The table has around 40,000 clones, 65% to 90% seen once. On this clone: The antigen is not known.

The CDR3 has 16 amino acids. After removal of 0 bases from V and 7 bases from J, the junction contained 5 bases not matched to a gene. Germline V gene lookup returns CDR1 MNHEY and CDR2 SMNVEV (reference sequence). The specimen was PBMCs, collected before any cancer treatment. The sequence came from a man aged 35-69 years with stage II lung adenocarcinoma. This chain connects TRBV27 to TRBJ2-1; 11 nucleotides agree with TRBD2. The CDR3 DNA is TGTGCCAGCAGTTTATCCCCGACTAGCGGGGTAAATGAGCAGTTCTTC. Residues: CASSLSPTSGVNEQFF.